This note documents a single T cell receptor (beta chain) sequence. Its antigen specificity is not known. No much larger clonotype is one base removed from it; base qualities were not supplied. Based on the germline V gene, the CDR1 and CDR2 sequences are KGHSH and LQKENI. The CDR3 holds 13 amino acids from the cysteine to the phenylalanine. CDR3 DNA is the only sequence kept; it has 39 bases, read in frame from the first base. Germline trimming: 6 bases from V, 4 bases from J; junction bases outside gene matches: 3. This entry is derived from a study of T cell changes during pregnancy in multiple sclerosis (dated by TCRdb to about 2019). Describing the broader study: In women with multiple sclerosis, the researchers looked at how the T cell repertoire shifted as pregnancy progressed.

The library was produced with the immunoSEQ multiplex PCR assay. TCRdb re-hosts the immuneACCESS table, in-frame sequences only. Its copies lack some clones; in the studies checked, an unresolved V gene accounts for under half of them, and the cause for the rest is not known. The sample table records fewer than 70,000 clones; around nine tenths of these occur just once. Over 4% of the sample is taken by the ten largest. The clonotype was recovered from a human donor whose cells served as feeder cells for cultures in a pregnancy study. The chain joins TRBV18 to TRBJ1-1, and TRBD1 matches 9 of the central bases. The sequencing input was peripheral blood from another person, used as feeder cells. CDR3 sequence: CASSGTGSTEAFF. The bases read TGTGCCAGCTCGGGGACAGGGAGCACTGAAGCTTTCTTT.